This TCR beta chain was sequenced during a study of blood T cell repertoires in COVID-19 (dated by TCRdb to about 2020). As for the study more broadly: Samples covering the acute and convalescent phases of COVID-19 were provided by collaborators in the United States, Italy and Spain. The prospective study material was composed of cDNA or gDNA derived from T cells, B-cell-depleted T cells, or PBMCs. The dataset comprised deeply sampled blood TCRbeta repertoires from subjects exposed to, actively infected with, or recovered from COVID-19. The repertoires were made available in a free public database intended to serve as a resource for research on the immune response to SARS-CoV-2. Samples were obtained from the ongoing ImmuneRACE study (first 160 participants) and from about 1,300 subjects provided by 6 global collaborators. Sample metadata almost always included a de-identified subject ID, COVID-19 status, age in years and sex. HLA class I and class II types, where available, came from metadata supplied by the sample provider rather than from assay-based typing.

Remarks on this clone: The antigen this receptor binds is unknown. No base quality values were provided; no much bigger clone lies one nucleotide off.

What the work shows at the level of the full study, not this receptor alone: How much clinical and demographic metadata was included differed by source and by participant, and the metadata was provided uncurated.

The CDR3 spans 15 residues, from the cysteine through the phenylalanine. CDR3 DNA is the only sequence kept; it has 45 bases, read in frame from the first base. Trimming costs V 3 bases and J 5 bases, and their ends lie 16 bases apart. The germline V gene (reference sequence) yields LNHDA for CDR1 and SQIVND for CDR2. Whole blood was collected in K2EDTA tubes by collaborating institutions according to the institutions' own protocols. For TCRbeta analysis, collaborator samples were shipped as frozen whole blood, as isolated PBMCs, or as DNA extracted from either sample type. The immunoSEQ Assay, a bias-controlled multiplex PCR, was used to amplify TCRbeta CDR3 regions from genomic DNA. Turning to the authors' computational methods: The number of nucleated cells in each sample was estimated by amplification of reference gene primers within the assay. To quantify the absolute abundance of each unique TCRbeta CDR3 rearrangement, sequence reads were collapsed and filtered. For each sample, productive Simpson clonality was calculated as the square root of Simpson's diversity index over productive rearrangements. The immuneACCESS repertoire file appears here via TCRdb, limited to in-frame rearrangements. These files lack a portion of the clones; in checked studies, under half of the deficit traces to unresolved V genes, and the cause of the others is not known. V, J and clone size derive from that table, while D and trimming were established from the DNA sequence. A total of just over 70,000 clones appear in this sample, 70% to 85% of them only once. Of the sample, about 40% is held by the ten largest clones.

Source material: peripheral blood. The chain joins TRBV19 to TRBJ1-1; no D segment can be confidently identified. This TCR was sampled from a woman in her seventies with acute or convalescent COVID-19. The DNA reads as follows: TGTGCCAGTAGTATGGAGCCCTCCCCTGGGACTGAAGCTTTCTTT. Translated, it gives CASSMEPSPGTEAFF.